A selection of T cell receptor beta chains follows, all from one sample in a study of radiotherapy plus CTLA-4 blockade in lung cancer. The repertoire was sequenced with immunoSEQ multiplex PCR; TCRdb's copy has only in-frame clones and lacks some. Found here are some 35,000 clones, more than 80% of them singletons; the top ten hold 5.8%. Sequenced here: peripheral blood, sampled from a patient treated with radiotherapy plus ipilimumab. Source of these receptors: a human donor with non-small cell lung cancer who had stable disease on radiotherapy plus ipilimumab. Each CDR3 is given with its conserved first and last residue. D genes are given only for firm matches. Expanded clones get a size class; other rows say once, few or many, or leave the size out.

D,V,J,size,DNA,CDR3
TRBD1,TRBV4-3,TRBJ1-2,few,TGCGCCAGCAGCCGCTCGACAGGGGTATCAGGCTACACCTTC,CASSRSTGVSGYTF
.,TRBV29-1,TRBJ1-2,.,TGCAGCGTCTCCGGCGGGAACTATGGCTACACCTTC,CSVSGGNYGYTF
.,TRBV19,TRBJ2-5,few,TGTGCCAGTAGTATTAGGGGACAAGAGACCCAGTACTTC,CASSIRGQETQYF
.,TRBV19,TRBJ1-5,.,TGTGCCAGTAGTACCCCCAGGGGTGGGCAGCCCCAGCATTTT,CASSTPRGGQPQHF
.,TRBV13,TRBJ2-7,.,TGTGCCAGCAGCCCCCCCGGAAGTGGGAGGGAGCAGTACTTC,CASSPPGSGREQYF
TRBD1,TRBV9,TRBJ2-7,.,TGTGCCAGCAGCCCCTACTCCGGGACAGGCAGATTCGAGCAGTACTTC,CASSPYSGTGRFEQYF
TRBD2,TRBV4-2,TRBJ2-3,.,TGTGCCAGCAGCCAAGACAGCGGGAGAGGATGGGGGACAGATACGCAGTATTTT,CASSQDSGRGWGTDTQYF
TRBD2,TRBV4-3,TRBJ2-1,.,TGCGCCAGCAGCCAAGATTGGGCTAGCGGAGGCAATGAGCAGTTCTTC,CASSQDWASGGNEQFF
TRBD2,TRBV7-9,TRBJ2-1,.,TGTGCCAGCAGCTCGGGACTAGCGGGAGAATATAATGAGCAGTTCTTC,CASSSGLAGEYNEQFF
TRBD2,TRBV19,TRBJ2-2,.,TGTGCCAGTAGTATCCTAGCGGCTAACACCGGGGAGCTGTTTTTT,CASSILAANTGELFF
.,TRBV18,TRBJ2-3,.,TGTGCCAGCTCACCAGTATTCAGGGTCCGTAGCACAGATACGCAGTATTTT,CASSPVFRVRSTDTQYF
TRBD1,TRBV19,TRBJ2-2,.,TGTGCCAGCCGTACCGTAACAGGGGAAACCACCGGGGAGCTGTTTTTT,CASRTVTGETTGELFF
TRBD1,TRBV10-2,TRBJ1-2,.,TGCGCCAGCAGTGATCTTGGACAGGGGGCTGATGGCTACACCTTC,CASSDLGQGADGYTF
TRBD1,TRBV28,TRBJ2-7,.,TGTGCCAGCAGTCCCGGGACAGGGGGCTACGAGCAGTACTTC,CASSPGTGGYEQYF
TRBD1,TRBV28,TRBJ2-7,.,TGTGCCAGCAGTTCGGACAGGGGTTCCTACGAGCAGTACTTC,CASSSDRGSYEQYF
.,TRBV5-1,TRBJ2-3,.,TGCGCCAGCAGCTTGGGGGGGGACAGCTTCAGCACAGATACGCAGTATTTT,CASSLGGDSFSTDTQYF
.,TRBV15,TRBJ2-6,.,TGTGCCACCAGCAGATCTACAGGTGCTGGGGCCAACGTCCTGACTTTC,CATSRSTGAGANVLTF
.,TRBV11-2,TRBJ1-2,.,TGTGCCAGCAGCTTAGTTAAAGGGAGAGGAGTCTATGGCTACACCTTC,CASSLVKGRGVYGYTF
.,TRBV7-9,TRBJ2-7,.,TGTGCCAGCAGCTTAGGCCTTGGGGCCAGCCCTTACGAGCAGTACTTC,CASSLGLGASPYEQYF
.,TRBV5-1,TRBJ2-2,.,TGCGCCAGCAGCTTGATTCCCCTTAGTACCGGGGAGCTGTTTTTT,CASSLIPLSTGELFF
TRBD2,TRBV27,TRBJ2-2,.,TGTGCCAGCCGCCTAGCGGGAGCAGTGGGGGAGCTGTTTTTT,CASRLAGAVGELFF
.,TRBV5-6,TRBJ2-4,.,TGTGCCAGCAGCGACCGGACTACCGGGGGAAACATTCAGTACTTC,CASSDRTTGGNIQYF
.,TRBV7-9,TRBJ2-1,.,TGTGCCAGCAGCTTAGACGGGGGCAATGAGCAGTTCTTC,CASSLDGGNEQFF
TRBD1,TRBV4-2,TRBJ2-1,.,TGTGCCAGCAGCCAAGATTCGGGACAGGGTCCCTACAATGAGCAGTTCTTC,CASSQDSGQGPYNEQFF
TRBD1,TRBV4-3,TRBJ2-3,.,TGCGCCAGCAGCCAAGATACAGGGGGAGGCACAGATACGCAGTATTTT,CASSQDTGGGTDTQYF
TRBD2,TRBV7-8,TRBJ2-7,.,TGTGCCAGCACCGAGTCTAGCGGCCCCCTCTACGAGCAGTACTTC,CASTESSGPLYEQYF
.,TRBV4-3,TRBJ2-1,.,TGCGCCAGCAGCCAGGGGGGTTTTTTGGGGATCGACTTGCCCTCGCCCAATGAGCAGTTCTTC,CASSQGGFLGIDLPSPNEQFF
TRBD2,TRBV14,TRBJ2-3,.,TGTGCCAGCAGCCAAGGGGCCGGGACTAGCAGGGGTACGCAGTATTTT,CASSQGAGTSRGTQYF
TRBD1,TRBV2,TRBJ2-1,.,TGTGCCAGCAGAAGACAGGGGGGCATCAATGAGCAGTTCTTC,CASRRQGGINEQFF
TRBD1,TRBV7-3,TRBJ2-1,.,TGTGCCAGCAGCCTAGAACGACAGGGACCCTACAATGAGCAGTTCTTC,CASSLERQGPYNEQFF
.,TRBV4-1,TRBJ2-7,.,TGCGCCAGCAGCCAGGAGAGTTCGGGACATCCATTGGGCGAGCAGTACTTC,CASSQESSGHPLGEQYF
TRBD2,TRBV4-3,TRBJ2-1,.,TGCGCCAGCAGCCAAGATTCATCGGGACTAGCTGCAGGTGAGCAGTTCTTC,CASSQDSSGLAAGEQFF